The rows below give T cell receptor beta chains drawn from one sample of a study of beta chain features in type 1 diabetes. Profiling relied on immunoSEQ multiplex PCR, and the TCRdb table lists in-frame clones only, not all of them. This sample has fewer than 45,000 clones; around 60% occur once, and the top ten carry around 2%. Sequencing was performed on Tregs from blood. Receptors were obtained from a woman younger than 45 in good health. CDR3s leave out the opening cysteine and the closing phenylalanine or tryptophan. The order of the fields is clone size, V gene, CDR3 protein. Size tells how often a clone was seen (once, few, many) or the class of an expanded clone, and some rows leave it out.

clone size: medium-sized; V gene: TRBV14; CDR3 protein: ASSQRQGAWYNEQF
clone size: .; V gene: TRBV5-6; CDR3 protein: ASSWWDRGDSPLH
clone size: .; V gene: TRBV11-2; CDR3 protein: ASSFTGKETQY
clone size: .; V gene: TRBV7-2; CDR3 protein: ASSFAQGNEQF
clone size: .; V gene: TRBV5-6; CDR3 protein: ASRTSPSSYEQY
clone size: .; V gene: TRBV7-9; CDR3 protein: ASSTGGGDIQY
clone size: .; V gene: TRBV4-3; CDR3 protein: ASSQVRAGSTDTQY
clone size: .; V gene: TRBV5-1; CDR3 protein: ASSLDGELT
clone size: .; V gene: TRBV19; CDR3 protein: ASSIIKNTGELF
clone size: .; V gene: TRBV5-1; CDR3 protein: ASSTPSGSSTDTQY
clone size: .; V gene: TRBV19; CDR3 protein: ASSLGDRRGYAEQF
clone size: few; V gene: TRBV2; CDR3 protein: ASSELAGVSEQY
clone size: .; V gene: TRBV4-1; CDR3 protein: ASSQTLRVYGYT
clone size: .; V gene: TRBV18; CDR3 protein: ASSPAGLNNSPLH
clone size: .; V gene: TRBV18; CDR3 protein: ASSPARAEAF
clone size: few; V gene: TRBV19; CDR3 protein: ASRMTGRRYNEQF
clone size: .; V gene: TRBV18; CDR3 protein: ASSPAGAEQY
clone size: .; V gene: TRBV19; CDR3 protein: ASSIEALAGARDTQY
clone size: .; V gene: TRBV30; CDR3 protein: AWSGTSVYYEQY
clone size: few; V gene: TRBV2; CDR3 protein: ASTEISPTGLYGYT
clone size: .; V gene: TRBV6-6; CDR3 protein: ASSWAPNQPQH
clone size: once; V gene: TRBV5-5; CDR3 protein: ASSSGTGVFGYT
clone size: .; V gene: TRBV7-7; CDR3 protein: ASSLALGGYEQY
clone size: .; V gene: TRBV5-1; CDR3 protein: ASSLDRYNEKLF
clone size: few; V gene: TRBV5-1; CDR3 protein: ASSVLPDTQY
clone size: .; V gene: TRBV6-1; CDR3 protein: ASSDTARGINEQF
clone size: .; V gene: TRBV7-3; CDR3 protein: ASSPQGLAGRLEQF
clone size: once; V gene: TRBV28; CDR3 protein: ASKTGTSYEQY
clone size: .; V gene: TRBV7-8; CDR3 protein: ASSLRVGSYNEQF
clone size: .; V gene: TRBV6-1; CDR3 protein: ASSESRGSQPQH
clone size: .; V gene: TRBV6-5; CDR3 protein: ASSYPGGLTEAF
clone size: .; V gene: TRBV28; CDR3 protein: ATSFTGNQPQH
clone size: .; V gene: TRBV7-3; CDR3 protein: ASSLRGTEAYNEQF
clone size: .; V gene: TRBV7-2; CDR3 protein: ASSLSLGVRETQY
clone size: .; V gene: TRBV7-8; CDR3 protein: ASSLELGPFYEQY
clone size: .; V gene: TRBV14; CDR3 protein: ASSQDLLAGIQETQY
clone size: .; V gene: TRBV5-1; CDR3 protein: ASSLGLGLAGGEQY
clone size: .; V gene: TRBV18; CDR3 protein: ASSPLTSGANEQF
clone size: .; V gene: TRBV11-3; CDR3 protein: ASSLEVGDTQY
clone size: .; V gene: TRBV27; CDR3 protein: ASSLLGQGTDTQY
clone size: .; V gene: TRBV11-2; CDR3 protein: ASSLEHGRHYGYT
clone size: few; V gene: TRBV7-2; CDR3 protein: ASRISGSPGDEQF
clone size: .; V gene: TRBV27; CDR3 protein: ASSFRVGGPYEQY
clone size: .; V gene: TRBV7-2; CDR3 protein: ASTFPSTDTQY
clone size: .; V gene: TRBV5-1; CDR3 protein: ASSLTLAGANEQF
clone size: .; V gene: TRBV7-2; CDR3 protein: ASSPKTSAGHQETQY
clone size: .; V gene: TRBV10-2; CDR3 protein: ASSPLVTEQF
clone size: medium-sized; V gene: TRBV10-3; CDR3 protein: AISRGTVPNEKLF